These 23 T cell receptor beta chains share one sample of origin, sequenced in a study of OX40 agonist ivuxolimab in advanced cancers. The protocol was immunoSEQ multiplex PCR, while the TCRdb copy is restricted to in-frame clones and leaves out a portion. The top ten clones hold approximately 15% of a sample with 45,000 or so clones, around 92% of them seen once. Source: CD4+ or CD8+ T cells sorted from blood, taken in a trial of the OX40 agonist ivuxolimab. All receptors derive from an adult with an advanced solid tumor such as melanoma, head and neck, liver or kidney cancer.

This chain joins TRBV7-9 and TRBJ2-5; no firm D call. CDR3 size: 14 residues. Looked up from germline, CDR1 is SEHNR and CDR2 is FQNEAQ (reference sequence). V was trimmed by 5 bases and J by 1 base, leaving 11 bases between them. The chain's CDR3 is CASSVPSIQETQYF. The DNA for the CDR3 is TGTGCCAGCAGCGTCCCGAGTATCCAAGAGACCCAGTACTTC. Drawing the rest from reference TRBV7-9 and TRBJ2-5, the complete variable domain is DTGVSQNPRHKITKRGQNVTFRCDPISEHNRLYWYRQTLGQGPEFLTYFQNEAQLEKSRLLSDRFSAERPKGSFSTLEIQRTEQGDSAMYLCASSVPSIQETQYFGPGTRLLVL.

The rearrangement joins TRBV29-1 to TRBJ1-2; D not certain. The CDR3 consists of 8 residues. Germline V gene data show CDR1 as SQVTM and CDR2 as ANQGSEA. V was shortened by 5 bases and J by 7 bases, with 2 bases between the two germline ends. The CDR3 here is CSVPGYTF. CDR3 bases: TGCAGCGTTCCTGGCTACACCTTC.

V is TRBV27 and J is TRBJ2-7; weak D call: TRBD1 (5 bases). Germline V gene sequence: CDR1 MNHEY, CDR2 SMNVEV (reference sequence). This CDR3 region has 13 residues. Trimming pared 2 bases from V and 1 base from J, leaving 6 bases between. The CDR3 region is CASSLTGSYEQYF. The DNA for the CDR3 is TGTGCCAGCAGTTTAACAGGATCCTACGAGCAGTACTTC.

This clone was observed once. This chain uses TRBV4-1 with TRBJ2-1; possibly TRBD2 for D (5 bases). The germline gives CDR1 MGHRA, CDR2 YSYEKL. With 0 bases removed from V and 9 bases from J, the gap between germline ends came to 9 bases. This CDR3 spans 13 amino acids. The CDR3 spells CASSQDSASEQFF. CDR3 nucleotides: TGCGCCAGCAGCCAAGATAGCGCGAGTGAGCAGTTCTTC.

The V call is TRBV7-2, the J call TRBJ1-1, with D unclear. The V and J ends lost 3 bases and 3 bases respectively, with 11 bases between them. This CDR3 comprises 14 residues. The germline V gene has CDR1 SGHTA and CDR2 FQGNSA. The CDR3 here is CASSFLRAHTEAFF. The CDR3 DNA is TGTGCCAGCAGCTTCCTCCGGGCTCACACTGAAGCTTTCTTT.

This clone is a singleton in its sample. The chain uses TRBV21-1 and TRBJ1-1; the table assigns TRBD1, which was not confirmed against the DNA. TRBV21-1 constitutes a pseudogene. This CDR3 has 16 residues. The CDR3 loop reads CASRDGQGSVGTEAFF. The CDR3 DNA reads as TGTGCCAGCAGGGATGGGCAGGGGTCGGTGGGGACTGAAGCTTTCTTT.

The CDR3 DNA follows: TGTGCCAGCAGCTATCCCCACATCCGGGACCGAGACTACGAGCAGTACTTC. It specifies CASSYPHIRDRDYEQYF. V usage is TRBV27 and J usage is TRBJ2-7; D is possibly TRBD1 or TRBD2 (5 bases each). Germline values: CDR1 MNHEY, CDR2 SMNVEV (reference sequence). CDR3 size: 17 residues. The V end lost 6 bases, the J end lost 3 bases, and 24 bases lay between the germline ends.

This clone has a handful of counts. In nucleotides, the CDR3 is TGTGCCAGCAGCCAGGGGGGTCTCACCTACGAGCAGTACTTC. Its translation: CASSQGGLTYEQYF. The V call is TRBV7-9, the J call TRBJ2-7; perhaps TRBD1 as D (7 bases). Germline values: CDR1 SEHNR, CDR2 FQNEAQ (reference sequence). The length of the CDR3 is 14 residues. Trimming took off 5 bases at V and 2 bases at J, with 13 bases between the two ends.

This sequence joins TRBV7-4 and TRBJ1-6; no reliable D call. V lost 5 bases and J lost 0, with 11 bases in between. This CDR3 region has 16 residues. The V gene's germline CDR1 is SGHVT and CDR2 SQSDAQ. The chain's CDR3 is CASSPLSSSYNSPLHF. CDR3 in DNA: TGTGCCAGCAGCCCCCTGTCGAGCTCCTATAATTCACCCCTCCACTTT.

The chain couples TRBV30 to TRBJ1-2; D call uncertain. V lost 6 bases and J 5 bases, leaving 13 bases between the germline ends. The CDR3 totals 12 residues. From germline, CDR1 is GTSNPN and CDR2 SVGIG (reference sequence). CDR3 nucleotide sequence: TGTGCCTGTAAGGGTGGCAGTTATGGCTACACCTTC. The encoded protein is CACKGGSYGYTF.

The V and J genes are TRBV19 and TRBJ2-3; D not certain. V lost 1 base, J lost 2 bases, and 10 bases lay in between. Germline CDR1 reads LNHDA; CDR2 reads SQIVND (reference sequence). This CDR3 has 15 residues. CDR3 in amino acids: CASSIGVLPTDTQYF. DNA of the CDR3: TGTGCCAGTAGTATAGGAGTCTTGCCCACAGATACGCAGTATTTT.

The CDR3 bases are TGTGCCAGTAGTATAGATCAAGGTCAGCCCCAGCATTTT. This sequence encodes CASSIDQGQPQHF. V gene TRBV19 combines with J gene TRBJ1-5; D uncertain. From germline, CDR1 is LNHDA and CDR2 SQIVND (reference sequence). This CDR3 has 13 amino acids. V was shortened by 0 bases and J by 6 bases, with 6 bases between the two germline ends.

The chain carries TRBV6-4 and TRBJ2-6; D not certain. Trimming removed 2 bases at V and 0 bases at J, with 5 bases between. CDR1 and CDR2 from the germline V gene are MRHNA and SNTAGT. This CDR3 is built from 15 residues. CDR3 residues: CASSDPNSGANVLTF. CDR3 DNA sequence: TGTGCCAGCAGTGACCCGAACTCTGGGGCCAACGTCCTGACTTTC.

J is TRBJ2-7 and V is TRBV7-2; D might be TRBD2 (6 bases). Per germline, CDR1 SGHTA and CDR2 FQGNSA. The CDR3 is 12 residues long. The V and J ends lost 1 base and 7 bases respectively, with 8 bases between them. CDR3 coding DNA: TGTGCCAGCAGCTTAGGTGGGAGGGAGCAGTACTTC. It specifies CASSLGGREQYF.

The V and J genes are TRBV7-9 and TRBJ2-5, with a tentative D call TRBD1 (5 bases). With 5 bases removed from V and 3 bases from J, the gap between germline ends came to 19 bases. The CDR3 extends over 16 amino acids. Germline loops: CDR1 SEHNR, CDR2 FQNEAQ (reference sequence). CDR3 nucleotide sequence: TGTGCCAGCAGCCCCGTGATGGGGCTACACAAAGAGACCCAGTACTTC. It yields the protein CASSPVMGLHKETQYF.

V gene TRBV5-5 combines with J gene TRBJ1-5; D ambiguous. Per germline, CDR1 SGHKS and CDR2 YYEKEE (reference sequence). CDR3 length: 15 amino acids. V lost 1 base to trimming and J lost 1 base, with 9 bases between them. In DNA, the CDR3 is TGTGCCAGCAGCTTGATCGGGGTAAGCAATCAGCCCCAGCATTTT. Translation: CASSLIGVSNQPQHF.

DNA for the CDR3: TGTGCCAGCAGCTTAGGGACAGCCTACGAGCAGTACTTC. Translating it yields CASSLGTAYEQYF. This chain links TRBV7-2 with TRBJ2-7; TRBD1 is a possible D gene (6 bases). The germline V gene has CDR1 SGHTA and CDR2 FQGNSA. There are 13 residues in the CDR3. The germline V and J ends were trimmed by 1 base and 2 bases, with 6 bases remaining between them.

V gene TRBV30 combines with J gene TRBJ1-1, with D possibly matching TRBD1 (5 bases). The V and J ends lost 7 bases and 6 bases respectively, with 36 bases between them. The germline V gene has CDR1 GTSNPN and CDR2 SVGIG (reference sequence). The CDR3 spans 19 residues. This CDR3 is CAFRGIGDDALLRYAEAFF. The DNA for the CDR3 is TGTGCCTTTCGGGGGATCGGGGATGATGCTCTTCTAAGGTACGCTGAAGCTTTCTTT.

V gene TRBV9 combines with J gene TRBJ1-1; tentatively, D is TRBD1 (6 bases). The CDR3 consists of 13 residues. Trimming left V 0 bases short and J 6 bases short, with 9 bases between. Germline CDR1 SGDLS, CDR2 YYNGEE. CDR3 region: CASSVVTGSEAFF. The CDR3 bases are TGTGCCAGCAGCGTAGTCACAGGGTCTGAAGCTTTCTTT.

This clone was detected once. In nucleotides, the CDR3 is TGTGCCAGCAGTTACAGGGGCCCGAACACTGAAGCTTTCTTT. This sequence encodes CASSYRGPNTEAFF. The chain couples TRBV6-6 to TRBJ1-1, with D possibly being TRBD1 (5 bases). Germline CDR1 reads MNHNY; CDR2 reads SVGAGI (reference sequence). The CDR3 covers 14 residues. V lost 2 bases to trimming and J lost 1 base, with 8 bases between them.

The J gene is TRBJ1-6, the V gene TRBV2; D call uncertain. This CDR3 spans 15 amino acids. Per the germline V gene, CDR1 is SNHLY and CDR2 is FYNNEI. V was cut by 7 bases and J by 2 bases, with 12 bases left in between. The CDR3 spells CASMGGMTYNSPLHF. The CDR3 nucleotides are TGTGCCAGCATGGGAGGGATGACCTATAATTCACCCCTCCACTTT.

The rearrangement links TRBV4-1 to TRBJ2-7; 7 positions agree with TRBD1. This CDR3 is 15 amino acids long. The V segment lost 8 bases and the J segment 2 bases; nucleotides outside the gene matches: 12. CDR1 is MGHRA and CDR2 is YSYEKL in the germline V gene. The CDR3 bases are TGCGCCAGCCAAGAACTATCACAGGGGCCCTACGAGCAGTACTTC. Translating it yields CASQELSQGPYEQYF.

The chain links TRBV30 to TRBJ2-3; TRBD1 agrees at 8 bases. Losses at the gene ends were 3 bases for V and 3 bases for J; bases not matched to a gene: 8. This CDR3 is 15 amino acids long. CDR1 is GTSNPN, CDR2 SVGIG, per germline (reference sequence). CDR3 nucleotide sequence: TGTGCCTGGAGCAGGACAGGGTCGTCGACAGATACGCAGTATTTT. The encoded protein is CAWSRTGSSTDTQYF.